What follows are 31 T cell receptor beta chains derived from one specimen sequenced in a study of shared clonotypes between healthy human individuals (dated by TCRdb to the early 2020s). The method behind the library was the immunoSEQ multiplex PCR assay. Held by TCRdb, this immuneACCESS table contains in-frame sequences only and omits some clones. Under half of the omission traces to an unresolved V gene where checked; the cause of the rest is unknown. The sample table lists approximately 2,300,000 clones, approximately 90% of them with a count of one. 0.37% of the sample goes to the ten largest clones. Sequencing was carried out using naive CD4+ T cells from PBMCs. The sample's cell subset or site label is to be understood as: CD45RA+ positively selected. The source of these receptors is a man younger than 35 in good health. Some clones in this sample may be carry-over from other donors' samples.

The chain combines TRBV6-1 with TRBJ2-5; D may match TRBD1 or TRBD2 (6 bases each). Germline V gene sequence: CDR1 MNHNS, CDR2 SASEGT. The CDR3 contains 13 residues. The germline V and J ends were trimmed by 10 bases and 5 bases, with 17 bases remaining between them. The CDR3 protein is CAIGGGGRETQYF. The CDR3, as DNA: TGTGCCATCGGAGGGGGAGGTAGGGAGACCCAGTACTTC.

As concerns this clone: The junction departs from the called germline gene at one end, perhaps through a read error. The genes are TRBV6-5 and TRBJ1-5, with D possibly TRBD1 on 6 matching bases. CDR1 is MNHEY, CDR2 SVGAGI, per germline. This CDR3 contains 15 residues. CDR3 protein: CASSNSGTRLWAQHF. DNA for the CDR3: TGTGCCAGCAGTAACTCCGGGACAAGGCTATGGGCCCAGCATTTT.

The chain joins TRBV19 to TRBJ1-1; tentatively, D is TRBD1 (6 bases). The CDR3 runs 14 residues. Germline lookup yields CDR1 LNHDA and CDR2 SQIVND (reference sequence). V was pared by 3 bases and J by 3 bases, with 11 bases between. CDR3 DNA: TGTGCCAGTAGTATTTACAGGGACGACACTGAAGCTTTCTTT. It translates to CASSIYRDDTEAFF.

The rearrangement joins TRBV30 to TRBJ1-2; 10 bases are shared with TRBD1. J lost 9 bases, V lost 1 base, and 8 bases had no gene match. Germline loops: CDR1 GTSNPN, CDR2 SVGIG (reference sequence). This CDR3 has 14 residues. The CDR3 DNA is TGTGCCTGGAGTGCCGGGACAGGGGTTAGGAGCTACACCTTC. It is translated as CAWSAGTGVRSYTF.

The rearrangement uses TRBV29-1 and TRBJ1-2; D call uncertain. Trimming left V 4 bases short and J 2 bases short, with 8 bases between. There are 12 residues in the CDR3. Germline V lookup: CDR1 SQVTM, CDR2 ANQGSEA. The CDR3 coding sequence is TGCAGCGTTGGTTTGGGGAACTATGGCTACACCTTC. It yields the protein CSVGLGNYGYTF. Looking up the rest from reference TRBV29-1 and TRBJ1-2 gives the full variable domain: SAVISQKPSRDICQRGTSLTIQCQVDSQVTMMFWYRQQPGQSLTLIATANQGSEATYESGFVIDKFPISRPNLTFSTLTVSNMSPEDSSIYLCSVGLGNYGYTFGSGTRLTVV.

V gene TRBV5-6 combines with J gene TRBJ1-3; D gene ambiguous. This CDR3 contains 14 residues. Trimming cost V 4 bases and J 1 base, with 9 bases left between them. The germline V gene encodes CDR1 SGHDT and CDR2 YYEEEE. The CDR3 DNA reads TGTGCCAGCAGCCGGCAGGAGTCTGGAAACACCATATATTTT. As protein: CASSRQESGNTIYF.

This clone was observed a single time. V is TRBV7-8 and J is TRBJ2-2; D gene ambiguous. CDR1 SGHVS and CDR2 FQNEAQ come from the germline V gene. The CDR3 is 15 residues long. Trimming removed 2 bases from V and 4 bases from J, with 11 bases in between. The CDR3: CASSLLRTLTGELFF. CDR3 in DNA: TGTGCCAGCAGCTTACTTCGCACCCTCACCGGGGAGCTGTTTTTT.

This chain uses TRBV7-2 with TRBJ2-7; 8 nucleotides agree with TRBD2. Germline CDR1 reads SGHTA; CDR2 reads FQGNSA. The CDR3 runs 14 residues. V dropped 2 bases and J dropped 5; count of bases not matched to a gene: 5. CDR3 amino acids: CASSLSGSRDEQYF. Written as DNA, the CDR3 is TGTGCCAGCAGCTTAAGCGGGAGTCGGGACGAGCAGTACTTC.

Written as DNA, the CDR3 is TGTGCCACCGCCCAGGGTCGGAACATTCAGTACTTC. It specifies CATAQGRNIQYF. The rearrangement uses TRBV6-1 and TRBJ2-4; D may be TRBD1 (5 bases). The CDR3 consists of 12 residues. Trimming removed 10 bases at V and 7 bases at J, with 14 bases between. CDR1 and CDR2 from the germline V gene are MNHNS and SASEGT.

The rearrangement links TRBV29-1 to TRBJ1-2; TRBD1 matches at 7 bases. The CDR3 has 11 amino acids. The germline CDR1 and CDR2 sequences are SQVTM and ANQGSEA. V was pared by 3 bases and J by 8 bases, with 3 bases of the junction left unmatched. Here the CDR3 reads CSVDRGEGYTF. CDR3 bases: TGCAGCGTTGACAGGGGGGAAGGCTACACCTTC.

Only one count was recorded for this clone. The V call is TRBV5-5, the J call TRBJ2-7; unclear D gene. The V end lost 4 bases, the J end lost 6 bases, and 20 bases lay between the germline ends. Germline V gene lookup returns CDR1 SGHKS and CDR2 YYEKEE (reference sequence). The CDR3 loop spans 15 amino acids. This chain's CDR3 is CASSPERFVATEQYF. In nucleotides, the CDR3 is TGTGCCAGCAGCCCCGAAAGGTTCGTAGCTACCGAGCAGTACTTC.

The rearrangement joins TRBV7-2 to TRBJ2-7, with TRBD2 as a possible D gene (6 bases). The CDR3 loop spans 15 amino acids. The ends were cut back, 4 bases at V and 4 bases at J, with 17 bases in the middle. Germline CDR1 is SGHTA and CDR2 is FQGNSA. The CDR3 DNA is TGTGCCAGCAGCTCCCCGACTAGGGCGCCTTACGAGCAGTACTTC. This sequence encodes CASSSPTRAPYEQYF.

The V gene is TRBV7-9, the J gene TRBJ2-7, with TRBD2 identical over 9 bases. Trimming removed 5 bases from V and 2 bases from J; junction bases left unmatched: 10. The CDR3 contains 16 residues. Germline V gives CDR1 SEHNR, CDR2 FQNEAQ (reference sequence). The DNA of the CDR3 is TGTGCCAGCAGCCCCGGCGTGGCGGGAGGGACCTACGAGCAGTACTTC. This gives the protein CASSPGVAGGTYEQYF. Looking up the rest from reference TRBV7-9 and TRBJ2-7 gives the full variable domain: DTGVSQNPRHKITKRGQNVTFRCDPISEHNRLYWYRQTLGQGPEFLTYFQNEAQLEKSRLLSDRFSAERPKGSFSTLEIQRTEQGDSAMYLCASSPGVAGGTYEQYFGPGTRLTVT.

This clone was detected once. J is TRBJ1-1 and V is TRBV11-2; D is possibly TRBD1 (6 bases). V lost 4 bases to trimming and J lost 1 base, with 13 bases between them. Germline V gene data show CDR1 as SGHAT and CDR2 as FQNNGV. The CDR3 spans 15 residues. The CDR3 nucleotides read TGTGCCAGCAGCTCCAAGCTGGACAGGAACACTGAAGCTTTCTTT. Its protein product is CASSSKLDRNTEAFF. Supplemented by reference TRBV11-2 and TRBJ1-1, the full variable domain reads EAGVAQSPRYKIIEKRQSVAFWCNPISGHATLYWYQQILGQGPKLLIQFQNNGVVDDSQLPKDRFSAERLKGVDSTLKIQPAKLEDSAVYLCASSSKLDRNTEAFFGQGTRLTVV.

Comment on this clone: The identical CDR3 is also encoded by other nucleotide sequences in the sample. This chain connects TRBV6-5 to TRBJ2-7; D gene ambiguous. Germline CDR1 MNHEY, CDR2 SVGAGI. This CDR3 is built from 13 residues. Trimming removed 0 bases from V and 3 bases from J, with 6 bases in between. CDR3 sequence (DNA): TGTGCCAGCAGTTACTCGATCGGCTACGAGCAGTACTTC. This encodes CASSYSIGYEQYF.

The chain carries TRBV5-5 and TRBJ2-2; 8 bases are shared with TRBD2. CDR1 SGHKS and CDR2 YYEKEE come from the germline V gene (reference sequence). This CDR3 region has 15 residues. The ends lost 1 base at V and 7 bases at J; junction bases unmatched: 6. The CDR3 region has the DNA TGTGCCAGCAGCTTGAATGGACTAGCTGGCGGGGAGCTGTTTTTT. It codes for CASSLNGLAGGELFF. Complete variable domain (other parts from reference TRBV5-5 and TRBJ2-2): DAGVTQSPTHLIKTRGQQVTLRCSPISGHKSVSWYQQVLGQGPQFIFQYYEKEERGRGNFPDRFSARQFPNYSSELNVNALLLGDSALYLCASSLNGLAGGELFFGEGSRLTVL.

CDR3 coding DNA: TGTGCCAGCAGCCACGAGACCTCCCGAACAGATACGCAGTATTTT. Translating it yields CASSHETSRTDTQYF. The chain is built from TRBV13 and TRBJ2-3; D remains ambiguous. V gave up 5 bases and J gave up 3 bases, with 15 bases separating them. The CDR3 has 15 residues. Germline assignment: CDR1 PRHDT and CDR2 FYEKMQ (reference sequence).

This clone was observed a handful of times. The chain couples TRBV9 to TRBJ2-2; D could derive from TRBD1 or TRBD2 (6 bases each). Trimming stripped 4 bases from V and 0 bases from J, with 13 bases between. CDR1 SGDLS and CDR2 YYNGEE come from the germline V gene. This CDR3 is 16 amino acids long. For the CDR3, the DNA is TGTGCCAGCAGCCGGAGGGGGACGGCGAACACCGGGGAGCTGTTTTTT. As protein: CASSRRGTANTGELFF.

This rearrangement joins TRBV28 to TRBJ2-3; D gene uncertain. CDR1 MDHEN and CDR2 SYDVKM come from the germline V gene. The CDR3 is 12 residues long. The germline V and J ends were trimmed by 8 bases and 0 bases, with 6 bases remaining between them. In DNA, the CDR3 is TGTGCCAGCGCCGCGAGCACAGATACGCAGTATTTT. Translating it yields CASAASTDTQYF.

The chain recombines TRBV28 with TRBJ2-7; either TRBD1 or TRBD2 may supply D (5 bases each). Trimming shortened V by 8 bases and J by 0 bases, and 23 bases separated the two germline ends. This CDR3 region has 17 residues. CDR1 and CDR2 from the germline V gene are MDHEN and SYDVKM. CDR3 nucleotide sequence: TGTGCCAGCGGTCCGACCCCCGGGACGGAATACTCCTACGAGCAGTACTTC. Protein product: CASGPTPGTEYSYEQYF.

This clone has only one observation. CDR3 DNA: TGCAGCGTGACTAGCGGGTGGTCCGGGAATGAGCAGTTCTTC. It yields the protein CSVTSGWSGNEQFF. The V call is TRBV29-1, the J call TRBJ2-1; 10 nucleotides line up with TRBD2. Germline lookup yields CDR1 SQVTM and CDR2 ANQGSEA. This CDR3 region has 14 residues. The trim removed 6 bases at V and 7 bases at J, leaving 9 bases unmatched.

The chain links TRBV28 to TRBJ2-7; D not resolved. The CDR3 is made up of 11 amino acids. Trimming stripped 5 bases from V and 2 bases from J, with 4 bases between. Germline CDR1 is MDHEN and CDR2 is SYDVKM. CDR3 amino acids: CASSVAYEQYF. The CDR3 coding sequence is TGTGCCAGCAGTGTCGCCTACGAGCAGTACTTC.

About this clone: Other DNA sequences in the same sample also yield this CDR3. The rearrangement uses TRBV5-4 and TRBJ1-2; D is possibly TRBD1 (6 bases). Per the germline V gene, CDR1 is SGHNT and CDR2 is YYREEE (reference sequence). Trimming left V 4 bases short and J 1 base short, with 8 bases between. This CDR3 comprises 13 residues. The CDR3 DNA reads TGTGCCAGCAGCCCGGACAGTAACTATGGCTACACCTTC. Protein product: CASSPDSNYGYTF. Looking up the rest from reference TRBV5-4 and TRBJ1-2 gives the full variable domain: ETGVTQSPTHLIKTRGQQVTLRCSSQSGHNTVSWYQQALGQGPQFIFQYYREEENGRGNFPPRFSGLQFPNYSSELNVNALELDDSALYLCASSPDSNYGYTFGSGTRLTVV.

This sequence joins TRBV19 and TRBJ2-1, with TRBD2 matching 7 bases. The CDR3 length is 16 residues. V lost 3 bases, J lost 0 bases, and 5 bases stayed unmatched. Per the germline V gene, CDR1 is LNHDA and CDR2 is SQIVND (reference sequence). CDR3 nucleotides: TGTGCCAGTAGTATCACTAGCGTGAGCTCCTACAATGAGCAGTTCTTC. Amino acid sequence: CASSITSVSSYNEQFF. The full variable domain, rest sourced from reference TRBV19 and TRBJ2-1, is DGGITQSPKYLFRKEGQNVTLSCEQNLNHDAMYWYRQDPGQGLRLIYYSQIVNDFQKGDIAEGYSVSREKKESFPLTVTSAQKNPTAFYLCASSITSVSSYNEQFFGPGTRLTVL.

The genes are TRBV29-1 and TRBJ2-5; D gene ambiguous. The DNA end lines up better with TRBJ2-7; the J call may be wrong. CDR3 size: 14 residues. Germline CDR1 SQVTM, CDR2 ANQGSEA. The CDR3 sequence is CSVRSNYPSYEQYF. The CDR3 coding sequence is TGCAGCGTTCGTTCGAATTACCCCTCTTACGAGCAGTACTTC.

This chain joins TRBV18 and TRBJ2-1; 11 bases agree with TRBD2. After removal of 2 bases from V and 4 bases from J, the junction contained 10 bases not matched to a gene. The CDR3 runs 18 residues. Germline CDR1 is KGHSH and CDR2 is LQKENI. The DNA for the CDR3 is TGTGCCAGCTCACCAATTTTCCTAGCGGGAGGTTCGTACAATGAGCAGTTCTTC. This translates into CASSPIFLAGGSYNEQFF.

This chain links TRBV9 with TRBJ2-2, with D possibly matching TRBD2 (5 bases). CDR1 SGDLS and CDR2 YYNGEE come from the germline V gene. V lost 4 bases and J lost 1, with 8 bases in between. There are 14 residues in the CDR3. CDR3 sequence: CASSPRGNTGELFF. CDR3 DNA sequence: TGTGCCAGCAGCCCCCGGGGGAACACCGGGGAGCTGTTTTTT. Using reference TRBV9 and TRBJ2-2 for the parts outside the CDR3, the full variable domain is DSGVTQTPKHLITATGQRVTLRCSPRSGDLSVYWYQQSLDQGLQFLIQYYNGEERAKGNILERFSAQQFPDLHSELNLSSLELGDSALYFCASSPRGNTGELFFGEGSRLTVL.

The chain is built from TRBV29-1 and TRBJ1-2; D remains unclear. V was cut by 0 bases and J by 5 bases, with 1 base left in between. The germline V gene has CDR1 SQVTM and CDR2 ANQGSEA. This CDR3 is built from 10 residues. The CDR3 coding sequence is TGCAGCGTTGAAGAGTATGGCTACACCTTC. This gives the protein CSVEEYGYTF.

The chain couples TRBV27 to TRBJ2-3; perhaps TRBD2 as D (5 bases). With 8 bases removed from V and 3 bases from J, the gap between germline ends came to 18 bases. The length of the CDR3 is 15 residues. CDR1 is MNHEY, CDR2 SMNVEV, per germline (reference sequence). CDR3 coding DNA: TGTGCCAGCGGCCAGGACTGGGTCCAGACAGATACGCAGTATTTT. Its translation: CASGQDWVQTDTQYF.

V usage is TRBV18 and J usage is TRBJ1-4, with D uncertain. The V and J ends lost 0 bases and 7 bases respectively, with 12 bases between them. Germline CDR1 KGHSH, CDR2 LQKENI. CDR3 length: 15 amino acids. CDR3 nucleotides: TGTGCCAGCTCACCACCGGGGTCACGACGTGAAAAACTGTTTTTT. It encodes CASSPPGSRREKLFF.

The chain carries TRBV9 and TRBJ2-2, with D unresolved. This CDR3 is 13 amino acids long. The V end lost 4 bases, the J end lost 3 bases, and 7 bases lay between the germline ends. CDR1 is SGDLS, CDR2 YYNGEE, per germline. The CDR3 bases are TGTGCCAGCAGCTCACAGTACACCGGGGAGCTGTTTTTT. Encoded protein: CASSSQYTGELFF.